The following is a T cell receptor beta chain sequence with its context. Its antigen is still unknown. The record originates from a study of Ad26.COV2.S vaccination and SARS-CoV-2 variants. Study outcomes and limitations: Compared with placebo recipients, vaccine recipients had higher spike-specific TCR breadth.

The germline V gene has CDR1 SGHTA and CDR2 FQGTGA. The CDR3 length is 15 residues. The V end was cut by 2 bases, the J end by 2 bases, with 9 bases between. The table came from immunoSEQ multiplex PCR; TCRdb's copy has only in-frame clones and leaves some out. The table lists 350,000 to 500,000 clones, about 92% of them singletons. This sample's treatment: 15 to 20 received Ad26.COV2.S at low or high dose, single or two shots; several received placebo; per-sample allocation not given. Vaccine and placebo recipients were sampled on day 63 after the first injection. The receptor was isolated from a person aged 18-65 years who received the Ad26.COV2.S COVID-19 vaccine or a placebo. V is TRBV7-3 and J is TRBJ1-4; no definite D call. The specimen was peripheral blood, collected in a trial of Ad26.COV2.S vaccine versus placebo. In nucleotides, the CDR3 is TGTGCCAGCAGCTTATTGGGCTCCACTAATGAAAAACTGTTTTTT. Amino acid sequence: CASSLLGSTNEKLFF.